The clone carrying this T cell receptor beta chain was picked up one time. The antigen is unknown. The V gene's germline CDR1 is SGDLS and CDR2 YYNGEE. V was clipped by 3 bases and J by 2 bases; unmatched bases: 4. The CDR3 contains 15 residues. Using immunoSEQ multiplex PCR, the repertoire was profiled, and TCRdb retains in-frame clones only, with some absent. The sample carries roughly 120,000 clones, 90% recorded once. This specimen comes from a study of graft-versus-host responses after intestinal transplantation. Study details: Each of the recipients got a multivisceral, liver-intestinal, or isolated intestinal transplant. The whole recipient group had anti-thymocyte globulin induction followed by tacrolimus and steroids for around 3 years.

Study-wide points: Among recipient marrow samples, GvH clones were found; some appeared first in ileum or blood.

The sequence came from a human donor who received an intestinal transplant. The rearrangement links TRBV9 to TRBJ2-1; the match to TRBD2 covers 8 bases. Sample: unstimulated CD4+ T cells sorted from spleen or lymph node cells, taken before intestinal transplant. CDR3 nucleotide sequence: TGTGCCAGCAGCGAGACTAGCGTCCCCTACAATGAGCAGTTCTTC. Translation: CASSETSVPYNEQFF.